One sample yielded the 8 T cell receptor beta chains listed below, sequenced in a study of blood T cell repertoires in COVID-19. Method: immunoSEQ multiplex PCR; TCRdb's copy keeps in-frame clones and lacks some. The table shows about 180,000 clones, with around 80% occurring only once. The source material was peripheral blood. Receptors were obtained from a man between 65 and 85 years old with active or convalescent COVID-19.

The CDR3: CASSRSRADTQYF. For the CDR3, the DNA is TGTGCCAGCAGCCGGTCCAGGGCAGATACGCAGTATTTT. The chain employs TRBV6-5 and TRBJ2-3, with D tentatively TRBD1 (5 bases). Trimming removed 6 bases at V and 4 bases at J, with 11 bases between. This CDR3 spans 13 amino acids. Germline V gene data show CDR1 as MNHEY and CDR2 as SVGAGI.

The chain uses TRBV5-1 and TRBJ2-5; a possible D gene is TRBD2 (5 bases). The V gene lost 1 base and the J gene lost 5 bases, with 15 bases spanning the gap. Per germline, CDR1 SGHRS and CDR2 YFSETQ. The CDR3 extends over 15 amino acids. In DNA, the CDR3 is TGCGCCAGCAGCTTGCTGTCGGGGATCCAGGAGACCCAGTACTTC. This encodes CASSLLSGIQETQYF.

This chain uses TRBV11-2 with TRBJ1-1; TRBD1 matches 8 bases. After removal of 0 bases from V and 4 bases from J, the junction contained 1 base not matched to a gene. From germline, CDR1 is SGHAT and CDR2 FQNNGV. The CDR3 covers 14 residues. CDR3: CASSLDTGGTEAFF. The CDR3 coding sequence is TGTGCCAGCAGCTTAGACACAGGGGGCACTGAAGCTTTCTTT. The entire variable domain, with the rest obtained from reference TRBV11-2 and TRBJ1-1, is as follows: EAGVAQSPRYKIIEKRQSVAFWCNPISGHATLYWYQQILGQGPKLLIQFQNNGVVDDSQLPKDRFSAERLKGVDSTLKIQPAKLEDSAVYLCASSLDTGGTEAFFGQGTRLTVV.

This chain connects TRBV27 to TRBJ2-3; no clear D. The CDR3 has 15 residues. From germline, CDR1 is MNHEY and CDR2 SMNVEV (reference sequence). Between the trimmed V and J ends, which lost 2 bases and 0 bases, there was a span of 9 bases. The CDR3 loop is CASSLQSPSTDTQYF. The CDR3, as DNA: TGTGCCAGCAGTTTACAAAGCCCGAGCACAGATACGCAGTATTTT.

This chain links TRBV2 with TRBJ1-2, with D maybe TRBD1 (5 bases). Between the trimmed V and J ends, which lost 5 bases and 4 bases, there was a span of 11 bases. Per the germline V gene, CDR1 is SNHLY and CDR2 is FYNNEI. The CDR3 sequence is 13 residues long. The CDR3 region is CASSSTESYGYTF. The CDR3 DNA follows: TGTGCCAGCAGTTCGACAGAGTCCTATGGCTACACCTTC. The variable domain in full, with the rest retrieved from reference TRBV2 and TRBJ1-2, is EPEVTQTPSHQVTQMGQEVILRCVPISNHLYFYWYRQILGQKVEFLVSFYNNEISEKSEIFDDQFSVERPDGSNFTLKIRSTKLEDSAMYFCASSSTESYGYTFGSGTRLTVV.

This chain connects TRBV5-4 to TRBJ2-1; 8 bases align to TRBD2. The CDR3 runs 14 residues. Per germline, CDR1 SGHNT and CDR2 YYREEE (reference sequence). CDR3 residues: CAPGGGSSYNEQFF. The CDR3 DNA is TGTGCTCCCGGGGGGGGGAGCTCCTACAATGAGCAGTTCTTC.

The V gene is TRBV19, the J gene TRBJ1-5; D is ambiguous. The CDR3 runs to 10 residues. Trimming shortened V by 9 bases and J by 8 bases, and 8 bases separated the two germline ends. Germline assignment: CDR1 LNHDA and CDR2 SQIVND (reference sequence). CDR3 sequence reads: CASNREPQHF. Here the CDR3 DNA reads TGTGCCAGCAACCGGGAGCCCCAGCATTTT.

The chain combines TRBV5-4 with TRBJ2-5; 10 nucleotides align to TRBD2. The V gene's germline CDR1 is SGHNT and CDR2 YYREEE (reference sequence). After removal of 3 bases from V and 5 bases from J, the junction contained 7 bases not matched to a gene. The CDR3 consists of 15 residues. The CDR3 spells CASSSSSGRMETQYF. Written as DNA, the CDR3 is TGTGCCAGCAGCTCTTCTAGCGGGAGAATGGAGACCCAGTACTTC.